This TCR beta chain was identified in a study of CXCR3-negative and CXCR3-positive naive CD8 T cells (dated by TCRdb to between 2018 and 2021). For the study in its entirety: About 150 million TRB reads were obtained in total, roughly 1.5 +/- 0.3 million reads per library. The diversity and physicochemical repertoire analyses included more than nine donors pooled from two independent experiments. The TRBV-TRBJ cluster analysis covered naive subsets from 5 donors and memory cells from 3 donors.

Findings and caveats that apply to the study as a whole: Because surface CD5, which has been linked to self-reactivity in mice, was comparable between naive subsets, TCR interaction strength was also inferred from TRB CDR3 physicochemical properties. Repertoire diversity was comparably high in both naive subsets but much lower in memory CD8+ T cells. Similar TRBV-TRBJ usage was shown by naive CXCR3-negative and CXCR3-positive cells from the same donor, whereas distinct patterns were shown by memory cells. Because CXCR3 expression was partially decreased after cryopreservation, freshly isolated PBMCs were used for most assays. Compared with CXCR3-negative naive cells, CXCR3-positive naive cells had TRB CDR3s with higher hydrophobicity (lower Kidera factor 4), lower energy, and higher strength and volume indices.

Sequencing instrument: NextSeq 550. The Human TCR Profiling Kit (MiLaboratory) was used to prepare UMI-labeled 5' RACE TRB cDNA libraries. The full amount of extracted RNA was used for cDNA synthesis, and the full amount of resulting cDNA was used for PCR amplification. Libraries were prepared in parallel with an identical number of PCR cycles. The authors' analysis ran thus. With a requirement of at least two reads per UMI, MIGEC and MiXCR extracted about 50,000 +/- 10,000 unique UMI-labeled TRB cDNA molecules per library. Each library averaged around 42,000 +/- 9,900 functional in-frame TRB CDR3 nucleotide clonotypes without stop codons. Diversity metrics, including normalized Shannon-Wiener and Chao1, were computed in VDJtools after downsampling to 5000 UMI-labeled TRB molecules per sample. VDJtools was used to calculate clonotype-size-weighted physicochemical properties of the central five CDR3 residues, namely interaction energy, strength, volume and Kidera factor 4. The reads underwent TCRdb reprocessing, giving one record for each CDR3 protein sequence and no DNA. TCRdb's processing, not the study's, gives the V and J calls here. The sample's table lists a count of some 130,000 distinct CDR3 sequences. The ten top clones hold roughly 0.62% of the sample.

CDR1 MDHEN and CDR2 SYDVKM were looked up in the germline V gene. The CDR3 sequence holds 16 residues, the cysteine and phenylalanine included. The nucleotide record is missing. Points on this clonotype: What this receptor recognizes is not known.

Each CD8+ T cell subset was flow-sorted in triplicate, with roughly 310,000 cells per subset placed directly into RLT lysis buffer. Naive CD8+ T cells were defined stringently as CD45RO-CCR7+CD27+CD95- to exclude memory contaminants. Peripheral blood mononuclear cells were isolated from buffy coats using standard density gradient centrifugation. Naive CXCR3-negative and CXCR3-positive CD8+ T cells were flow-sorted using a FACSAria III. Total RNA was extracted from sorted cells with an RNeasy Mini Kit. The sequencing input was naive CXCR3+ CD8+ T cells from blood. The cell subset or site label, as the study defines it: CD45RO-CCR7+CD27+CD95- naive CD8+ T cells expressing CXCR3 (TNR3+). The chain is encoded by TRBV28 joined to TRBJ1-1; TCRdb picks TRBD1, but there is no DNA to check that call. This clonotype originated in a human donor in good health. Some clones in this sample may be carry-over from other donors' samples. Here the CDR3 is given as CASDGPWGDKNTEAFF.